Presented here are 22 T cell receptor beta chains from one specimen sequenced in a study of T-cell memory formation after mild COVID-19. TCRdb re-analysed the 5' RACE reads in MiXCR, keeping a single row per CDR3 protein. There are 350,000 to 500,000 distinct CDR3 sequences in the sample; around 20% occur only once, and about 8.1% lies in the top ten. The sample taken for sequencing was PBMCs or a T cell subset sorted from them (not recorded which). The receptors come from an adult woman who had mild COVID-19 (a few samples of this study predate the infection). Cell type and time point are not known.

DNA for the CDR3: TGTGCCAGCAGTTATTTAGCGAGAGGCCAGGGGGCCACTGAAGCTTTCTTT. Translating gives CASSYLARGQGATEAFF. The chain employs TRBV6-6 and TRBJ1-1, with TRBD1 identical over 8 bases. J gave up 4 bases and V 3 bases, and 13 bases lay outside the gene matches. This CDR3 comprises 17 residues. Germline lookup yields CDR1 MNHNY and CDR2 SVGAGI (reference sequence).

In this sample, this clonotype turned up a few times. V usage is TRBV12-3 or TRBV12-4 and J usage is TRBJ1-1; maybe TRBD1 (5 bases). The CDR3 covers 14 residues. Trimming removed 3 bases from V and 5 bases from J, with 13 bases in between. The CDR3 DNA reads as TGTGCCAGCAGTTTGTCAGGGAGTGGGACTGAAGCTTTCTTT. It encodes CASSLSGSGTEAFF.

The sample holds many counts of this clonotype. This chain connects TRBV20-1 to TRBJ2-4, with 8 bases fitting TRBD1. Germline assignment: CDR1 DFQATT and CDR2 SNEGSKA (reference sequence). V dropped 3 bases and J dropped 0; count of bases not matched to a gene: 4. There are 15 residues in the CDR3. DNA of the CDR3: TGCAGTGCTAGTGGACAGGGAGGAGCCAAAAACATTCAGTACTTC. This gives the protein CSASGQGGAKNIQYF.

To note about this clonotype: A junction boundary mismatches the germline segment, possibly from a read error. The V and J genes are TRBV7-2 and TRBJ2-7; TRBD2 matches 11 bases. From germline, CDR1 is SGHTA and CDR2 FQGNSA. The CDR3 covers 16 residues. CDR3 coding DNA: TGTGCCAGCAGCCTAGCCGGGACTAGCGGATTTGACGAGCAGTACTTC. Its protein product is CASSLAGTSGFDEQYF.

The chain recombines TRBV2 with TRBJ1-2; a possible D gene is TRBD1 (6 bases). V was shortened by 1 base and J by 0 bases, with 9 bases between the two germline ends. Per the germline V gene, CDR1 is SNHLY and CDR2 is FYNNEI. The length of the CDR3 is 15 residues. CDR3 amino acids: CASSEGAGANYGYTF. CDR3 sequence (DNA): TGTGCCAGCAGTGAAGGGGCAGGGGCTAACTATGGCTACACCTTC.

The J gene is TRBJ2-3, the V gene TRBV29-1, with TRBD2 identical over 8 bases. Germline assignment: CDR1 SQVTM and CDR2 ANQGSEA. The V and J ends lost 3 bases and 8 bases, in that order; junction bases with no gene match: 13. CDR3 length: 15 residues. The CDR3 sequence is CSVDHRAGGFATQYF. The CDR3 nucleotides read TGCAGCGTTGATCACCGCGCGGGAGGTTTTGCTACGCAGTATTTT.

This clonotype occurred a few times. V gene TRBV20-1 combines with J gene TRBJ1-5; 8 positions match TRBD1. This CDR3 is 14 amino acids long. J gave up 2 bases and V 6 bases, and 6 bases lay outside the gene matches. CDR1 and CDR2 from the germline V gene are DFQATT and SNEGSKA (reference sequence). The CDR3 region has the DNA TGCAGTGCCGGCCCAGGGGGCCGCAATCAGCCCCAGCATTTT. It encodes CSAGPGGRNQPQHF.

In this sample, this clonotype turned up a few times. V and J are TRBV9 and TRBJ2-1; possibly TRBD2 for D (6 bases). The CDR3 sequence is 12 residues long. Germline V gene lookup returns CDR1 SGDLS and CDR2 YYNGEE. V lost 6 bases, J lost 4 bases, and 8 bases lay in between. In DNA, the CDR3 is TGTGCCAGCAATGCGGGGTACAATGAGCAGTTCTTC. Residues: CASNAGYNEQFF.

This chain connects TRBV5-1 to TRBJ1-1, with 9 bases fitting TRBD1. This CDR3 region has 17 residues. CDR1 is SGHRS and CDR2 is YFSETQ in the germline V gene. Germline trimming cut 4 bases from V and 0 bases from J; bases unmatched to any gene: 10. The chain's CDR3 is CASSPPGQGNMNTEAFF. The DNA for the CDR3 is TGCGCCAGCAGCCCCCCGGGACAGGGAAACATGAACACTGAAGCTTTCTTT.

This chain uses TRBV3-1 with TRBJ1-2; 10 bases align to TRBD1. V lost 5 bases, J lost 3 bases, and 6 bases stayed unmatched. Per germline, CDR1 LGHDT and CDR2 YNNKEL (reference sequence). The CDR3 contains 15 residues. CDR3 nucleotide sequence: TGTGCCAGCAGCTTCCGACAGGGGGCTCACTATGGCTACACCTTC. This codes for CASSFRQGAHYGYTF. Supplemented by reference TRBV3-1 and TRBJ1-2, the full variable domain reads DTAVSQTPKYLVTQMGNDKSIKCEQNLGHDTMYWYKQDSKKFLKIMFSYNNKELIINETVPNRFSPKSPDKAHLNLHINSLELGDSAVYFCASSFRQGAHYGYTFGSGTRLTVV.

The chain is built from TRBV25-1 and TRBJ1-4, with D tentatively TRBD1 (5 bases). The V end lost 5 bases, the J end lost 8 bases, and 15 bases lay between the germline ends. CDR1 is MGHDK, CDR2 SYGVNS, per germline. The CDR3 length is 14 residues. DNA of the CDR3: TGTGCCAGCAGTACAGGCCTGGCGCGCGAAAAACTGTTTTTT. Its protein is CASSTGLAREKLFF.

This rearrangement joins TRBV4-2 to TRBJ2-2, with D perhaps matching TRBD2 (5 bases). Germline CDR1 and CDR2: LGHNA and YNFKEQ. The CDR3 has 14 residues. V lost 7 bases and J 8 bases, leaving 17 bases between the germline ends. The CDR3 bases are TGTGCCAGCAACCTAATAGGAGGTTCAGGGGAGCTGTTTTTT. Amino acid sequence: CASNLIGGSGELFF.

A few counts support this clonotype. The V call is TRBV21-1, the J call TRBJ2-1; the table gives TRBD2 as D, unverified against the DNA. TRBV21-1 is assigned pseudogene status. This CDR3 contains 17 residues. The CDR3 sequence: CASSKDRETQGGNEQFF. As DNA, the CDR3 is TGTGCCAGCAGCAAAGATAGAGAAACCCAGGGAGGGAATGAGCAGTTCTTC.

V and J are TRBV2 and TRBJ1-6; perhaps TRBD1 as D (5 bases). CDR1 is SNHLY, CDR2 FYNNEI, per germline. The V end lost 4 bases, the J end lost 3 bases, and 7 bases lay between the germline ends. The CDR3 sequence is 14 residues long. CDR3 DNA sequence: TGTGCCAGCAGTGGGGGGGTCTATAATTCACCCCTCCACTTT. Amino acid sequence: CASSGGVYNSPLHF.

V and J are TRBV27 and TRBJ1-2, with TRBD1 identical over 7 bases. This CDR3 spans 14 amino acids. The V segment lost 4 bases and the J segment 7 bases; nucleotides outside the gene matches: 9. CDR1 is MNHEY and CDR2 is SMNVEV in the germline V gene (reference sequence). The CDR3 DNA sequence: TGTGCCAGCAGTTCTAACAGGGGAGAAGTTGGCTACACCTTC. The encoded protein is CASSSNRGEVGYTF.

This clonotype was counted many times. The chain carries TRBV29-1 and TRBJ2-2; TRBD1 matches at 7 bases. Trimming removed 4 bases from V and 2 bases from J; junction bases left unmatched: 4. The CDR3 has 14 amino acids. Per the germline V gene, CDR1 is SQVTM and CDR2 is ANQGSEA. DNA for the CDR3: TGCAGCGTTGTGACAGGGTTTAACACCGGGGAGCTGTTTTTT. This gives the protein CSVVTGFNTGELFF.

V and J are TRBV28 and TRBJ1-1; 9 bases align to TRBD1. This CDR3 contains 13 residues. CDR1 and CDR2 (germline): MDHEN, SYDVKM. The V segment lost 7 bases and the J segment 11 bases; nucleotides outside the gene matches: 11. For the CDR3, the DNA is TGTGCCAGCATTTCGGGACAGGGAACCTCTGCTTTCTTT. It specifies CASISGQGTSAFF.

The rearrangement uses TRBV7-9 and TRBJ2-2; 8 bases match TRBD1. From germline, CDR1 is SEHNR and CDR2 FQNEAQ (reference sequence). This CDR3 comprises 14 residues. The trim removed 6 bases at V and 1 base at J, leaving 1 base unmatched. The CDR3 coding sequence is TGTGCCAGCAGGGGACAGGTGAACACCGGGGAGCTGTTTTTT. Its protein is CASRGQVNTGELFF.

This clonotype was observed a few times. The chain couples TRBV5-1 to TRBJ2-5; no firm D call. The CDR3 has 17 residues. Per the germline V gene, CDR1 is SGHRS and CDR2 is YFSETQ. Trimming took off 2 bases at V and 3 bases at J, with 20 bases between the two ends. For the CDR3, the DNA is TGCGCCAGCAGCTTCCAGCTTTACGGTCGGAGAAAAGAGACCCAGTACTTC. It specifies CASSFQLYGRRKETQYF.

The V call is TRBV7-2, the J call TRBJ2-5; no firm D call. The CDR3 is made up of 15 amino acids. Germline V CDR1 and CDR2: SGHTA, FQGNSA. V was clipped by 3 bases and J by 2 bases, with 13 bases between them. CDR3 in amino acids: CASSFRQVQQETQYF. The CDR3 DNA reads as TGTGCCAGCAGCTTTCGGCAGGTCCAACAAGAGACCCAGTACTTC.

The CDR3 DNA is TGTGCCAGCAGCTTATTTGGGACAGCCCTTTCTGGCTACACCTTC. Translating it yields CASSLFGTALSGYTF. The V gene is TRBV7-2, the J gene TRBJ1-2; 7 bases fit TRBD1. Losses at the gene ends were 2 bases for V and 7 bases for J; bases not matched to a gene: 10. The germline gives CDR1 SGHTA, CDR2 FQGNSA. This CDR3 has 15 residues.

The chain links TRBV7-9 to TRBJ2-3, with D maybe TRBD2 (6 bases). The CDR3 length is 14 residues. Trimming pared 3 bases from V and 3 bases from J, leaving 10 bases between. The germline gives CDR1 SEHNR, CDR2 FQNEAQ (reference sequence). DNA for the CDR3: TGTGCCAGCAGCTTTCCCGCGGGAACAGATACGCAGTATTTT. Translating it yields CASSFPAGTDTQYF.